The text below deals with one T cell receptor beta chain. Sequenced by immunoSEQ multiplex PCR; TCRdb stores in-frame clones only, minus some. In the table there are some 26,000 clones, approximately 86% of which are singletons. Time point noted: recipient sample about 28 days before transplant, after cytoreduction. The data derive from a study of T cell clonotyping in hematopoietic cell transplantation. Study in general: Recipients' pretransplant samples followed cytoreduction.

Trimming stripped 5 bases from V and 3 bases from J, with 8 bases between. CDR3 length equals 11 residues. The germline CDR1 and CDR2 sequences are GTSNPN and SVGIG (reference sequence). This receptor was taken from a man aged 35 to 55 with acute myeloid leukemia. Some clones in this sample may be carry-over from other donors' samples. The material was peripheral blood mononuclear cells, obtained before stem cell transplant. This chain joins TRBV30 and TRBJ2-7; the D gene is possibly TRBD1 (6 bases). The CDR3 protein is CAWGQFYEQYF. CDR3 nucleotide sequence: TGTGCCTGGGGACAGTTCTACGAGCAGTACTTC.